The T cell receptor (beta chain) described here comes from a study of blood T cell repertoires in COVID-19. The authors' processing: The assay estimated nucleated cells by amplifying reference gene primers. TCRdb's table, derived via immunoSEQ multiplex PCR, lists solely in-frame clones and lacks some. That table furnishes V, J and clone size, whereas the DNA furnished D and trimming. The sample has some 250,000 clones; around 86% are singletons. Germline CDR1 and CDR2: WSHSY and SAAADI. V lost 7 bases and J lost 5, with 11 bases in between. The CDR3 has 13 amino acids. This clone was seen only once. The TCR sequence derives from a young woman who had recovered from COVID-19. The chain links TRBV10-2 to TRBJ1-4, with D maybe TRBD1 (5 bases). The sample consisted of peripheral blood. CDR3 in DNA: TGCGCCAGCACACCGGGGGGGAATGAAAAACTGTTTTTT. It translates to CASTPGGNEKLFF.